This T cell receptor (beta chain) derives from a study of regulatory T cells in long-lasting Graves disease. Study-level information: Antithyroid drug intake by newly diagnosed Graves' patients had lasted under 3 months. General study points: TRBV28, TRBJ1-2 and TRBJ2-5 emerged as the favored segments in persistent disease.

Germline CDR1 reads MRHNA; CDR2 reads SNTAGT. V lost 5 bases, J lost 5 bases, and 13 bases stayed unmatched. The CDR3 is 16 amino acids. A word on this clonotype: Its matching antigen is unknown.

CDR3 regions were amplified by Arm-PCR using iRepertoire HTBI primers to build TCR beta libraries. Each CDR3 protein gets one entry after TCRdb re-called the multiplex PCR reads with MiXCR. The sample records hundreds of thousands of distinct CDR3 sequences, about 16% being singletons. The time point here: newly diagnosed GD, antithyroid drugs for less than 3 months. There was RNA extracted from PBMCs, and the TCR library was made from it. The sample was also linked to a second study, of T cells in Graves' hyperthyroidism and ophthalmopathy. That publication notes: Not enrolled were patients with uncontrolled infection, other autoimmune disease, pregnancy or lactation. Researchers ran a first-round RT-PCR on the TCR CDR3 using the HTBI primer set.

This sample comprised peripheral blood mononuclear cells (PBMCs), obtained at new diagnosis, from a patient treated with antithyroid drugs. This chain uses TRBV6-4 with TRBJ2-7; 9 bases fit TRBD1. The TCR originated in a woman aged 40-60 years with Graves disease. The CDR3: CASSYLPGQGGNEQYF. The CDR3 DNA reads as TGTGCCAGCAGTTACTTACCGGGACAGGGAGGGAACGAGCAGTACTTC.